The source of this T cell receptor (beta chain) is a study of T cells after yellow fever vaccination. Study-level findings and limits: A faster peak, day 5 versus 15, was reached by the weaker secondary response.

Worth noting for this clonotype: Its antigen remains unknown.

Germline assignment: CDR1 DFQATT and CDR2 SNEGSKA (reference sequence). Losses at the gene ends were 2 bases for V and 7 bases for J; bases not matched to a gene: 4. CDR3 length equals 12 residues. The study made its TCR cDNA through 5'RACE template switching. That step introduced a universal primer site along with UMIs. One entry per CDR3 protein, called by TCRdb with MiXCR from the 5' RACE reads. Of around 120,000 distinct CDR3 sequences in the sample, roughly 15% were seen once. The clonotype comes from a man aged 18 to 29 who received the YFV17D yellow fever vaccine. The sequencing used CD8+ T cells sorted from PBMCs, collected 5 days after the yellow fever booster vaccination. The gene calls are TRBV20-1 and TRBJ2-7; TRBD2 matches 8 bases. The CDR3 sequence: CSARLAGREQYF. The CDR3 region has the DNA TGCAGTGCTAGACTAGCGGGTAGAGAGCAGTACTTC.